This T cell receptor beta chain was sequenced during a study of T cell changes during pregnancy in multiple sclerosis. Libraries were prepared by immunoSEQ multiplex PCR; TCRdb keeps only in-frame clonotypes and omits some of them. This table holds under 100,000 clones, approximately 94% found once. V was clipped by 3 bases and J by 3 bases; unmatched bases: 15. The CDR3 runs to 18 residues. Looked up from germline, CDR1 is SGHKS and CDR2 is YYEKEE (reference sequence). Sequencing used peripheral blood, obtained in the third trimester of pregnancy. This chain connects TRBV5-5 to TRBJ1-2, with 9 bases matching TRBD1. This receptor was obtained from a female donor with multiple sclerosis, enrolled in a pregnancy study. The CDR3 protein is CASSSPPGTGTRDYGYTF. DNA for the CDR3: TGTGCCAGCAGCTCCCCTCCCGGGACAGGGACGAGAGACTATGGCTACACCTTC.